This T cell receptor beta chain was sequenced during a study of blood T cell repertoires in COVID-19. In the original processing: Amplification from reference gene primers served as the basis for estimated nucleated cell counts. Assay: immunoSEQ multiplex PCR; the TCRdb copy retains only in-frame clones and omits some. The DNA gave D and trimming, while V, J and clone size come from that table. This sample has around 180,000 clones, with 85% to 90% found just once. Germline V gene lookup returns CDR1 MNHEY and CDR2 SVGAGI. The CDR3 has 13 residues. V gave up 6 bases and J gave up 4 bases; unmatched junction bases: 5.

J is TRBJ1-1 and V is TRBV6-5, with 7 positions matching TRBD1. This TCR came from a person aged 65 to 85 with COVID-19, enrolled during active disease. The sample taken for sequencing was peripheral blood. The CDR3 nucleotides are TGTGCCAGCAGACAGGGGCCAGCCACTGAAGCTTTCTTT. Translation: CASRQGPATEAFF.